The T cell receptor beta chain described here comes from a study of regulatory T cells in long-lasting Graves disease listed by TCRdb under 2021. Describing the broader study: To count as having persistent Graves' disease, a patient had to have received antithyroid drug treatment for over 5 years with TSH receptor autoantibodies remaining persistently positive. The study was registered as a clinical trial and conducted in China. Persistent Graves' disease patients were compared with newly diagnosed Graves' disease patients by peripheral blood TCR sequencing and RNA sequencing. A total of around 35 samples underwent TCR sequencing, from some 13 patients with persistent Graves' disease and some 20 patients with newly diagnosed Graves' disease. In the clinical cohort, patients with persistent Graves' disease had used antithyroid drugs for an average of around 9.3 years.

To note about this clonotype: Its antigen is currently not known. No DNA is shown, since the ends of the CDR3 on it are uncertain; the CDR3 is the one TCRdb lists.

Library preparation used multiplex PCR. This sample was sequenced with an Illumina HiSeq 4000. iRepertoire HTBI primers and Arm-PCR amplification of CDR3 regions were used to construct TCR beta libraries. Before sequencing, the PCR products went through gel purification. The original pipeline was this. Gene usage analysis of CDR3 amino acid clonotypes relied on the roughly 58 TRBV and 14 TRBJ segments identified across samples. COPE and FqMerger were used to merge filtered high-quality paired reads into contigs. BLAST was used to align contigs to the IMGT TRBV, TRBD and TRBJ reference genes, and CDR3 was defined following IMGT. Highly expanded clones were defined as clonotypes with a frequency above 0.1%. Shannon entropy was used to measure repertoire diversity, and the Gini coefficient was used to measure V-J evenness. Public clonotypes were defined as clonotypes shared by more than one individual. The public sequencing data were trimmed at Q25 with fastp and processed into clonotypes with MiXCR by TCRdb, which kept only in-frame beta chains. Rows merge per CDR3 protein into single entries with the most common DNA and genes. TCRdb's processing, not the authors', yielded these V and J calls. The sample table lists 400,000 to 500,000 distinct CDR3 sequences, roughly 23% of them with a count of one. Around an eighth of the sample goes to the ten largest clones.

From cysteine to phenylalanine, the CDR3 is 20 amino acids long. CDR1 and CDR2 (SNHLY, FYNNEI) derive from the germline V gene. Summary of the overall study and its limitations: TRBV28, TRBJ1-2 and TRBJ2-5 were preferentially used in persistent disease, while TRBV20-1 and TRBJ2-1 were favored in newly diagnosed disease. Lower TCR Shannon entropy and fewer highly expanded clones were observed in persistent Graves' disease patients than in newly diagnosed patients, which suggested clonal expansion. Peripheral blood alone was examined, since thyroid tissue, which constituted the primary lesion, could not be accessed. The small sample size was acknowledged by the authors as a limitation that may reduce accuracy. Patients with persistent disease shared more public clonotypes (approximately 2,500) than newly diagnosed patients did (approximately 990). Only the TCR beta chain was sequenced and analyzed.

The sample's time point label, decoded: persistent/refractory GD, antithyroid drugs over 5 years with positive TRAb. RNA was extracted from PBMCs in TRIzol for both TCR sequencing and RNA sequencing. The diagnosis of Graves' disease was made according to American Thyroid Association guidelines. Patients were recruited from an endocrinology department in Xi'an, China. Each patient gave approximately 9 milliliters of peripheral blood, collected in an EDTA anticoagulant tube. PBMCs were isolated by Ficoll Paque Plus density gradient separation without further T cell sorting. RNA quality was checked with an Agilent 2100 Bioanalyzer and agarose gel, and concentration with a NanoDrop 2000.

This specimen was peripheral blood mononuclear cells (PBMCs), taken when the disease was refractory, from a patient treated with antithyroid drugs. The source of this sequence is a female donor with Graves disease. The chain links TRBV2 with TRBJ1-2; the table calls TRBD1, which could not be checked here. The CDR3 region: CASSFYICSAQGGGNYGYTF.